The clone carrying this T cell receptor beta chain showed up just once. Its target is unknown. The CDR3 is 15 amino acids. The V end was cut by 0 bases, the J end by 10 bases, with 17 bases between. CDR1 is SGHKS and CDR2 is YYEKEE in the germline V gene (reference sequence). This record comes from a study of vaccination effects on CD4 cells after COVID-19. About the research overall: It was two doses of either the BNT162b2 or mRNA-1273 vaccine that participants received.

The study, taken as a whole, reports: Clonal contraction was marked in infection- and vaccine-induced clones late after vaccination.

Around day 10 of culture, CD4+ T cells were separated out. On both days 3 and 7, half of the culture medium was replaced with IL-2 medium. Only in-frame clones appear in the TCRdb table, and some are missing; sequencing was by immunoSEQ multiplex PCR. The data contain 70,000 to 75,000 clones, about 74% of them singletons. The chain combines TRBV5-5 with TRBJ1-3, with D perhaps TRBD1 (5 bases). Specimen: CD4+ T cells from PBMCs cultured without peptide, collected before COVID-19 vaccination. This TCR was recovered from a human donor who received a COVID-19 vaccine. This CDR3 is CASSLVPFSEGTIYF. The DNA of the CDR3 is TGTGCCAGCAGCTTGGTGCCCTTCTCTGAGGGGACCATATATTTT. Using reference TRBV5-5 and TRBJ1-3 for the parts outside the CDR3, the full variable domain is DAGVTQSPTHLIKTRGQQVTLRCSPISGHKSVSWYQQVLGQGPQFIFQYYEKEERGRGNFPDRFSARQFPNYSSELNVNALLLGDSALYLCASSLVPFSEGTIYFGEGSWLTVV.